Listed below are T cell receptor beta chains from one sample, sequenced in a study of siplizumab effects on memory and regulatory T cells. The method was immunoSEQ multiplex PCR; TCRdb's version includes in-frame clones alone and lacks a portion of them. The sample lists more than 50,000 clones, 93% occurring once. The sequencing sample was made of CD8+ T cells sorted from blood. The origin of the receptors is a human donor in good health. The CDR3 runs from the conserved cysteine through the conserved F or W. Clone size is stated in some rows and not others, as once, few, many or a class when expanded.

clone_size,v_call,cdr3_length,cdr3_aa
NA,TRBV11-2,13,CASSLLTDYEQYF
NA,TRBV6-1,12,CASSEPWETQYF
NA,TRBV19,15,CASSYRGATNEKLFF
NA,TRBV7-3,13,CASSLGAYTEAFF
NA,TRBV4-2,15,CASSQDLLAGNEQFF
few,TRBV7-9,16,CASSFNTGVGSQPQHF
NA,TRBV9,18,CASSVSPRDLGVNTEAFF
NA,TRBV6-4,17,CASSEFGETTGPYGYTF
once,TRBV30,14,CAWSVFEGEETQYF
NA,TRBV29-1,12,CSVDYSSDTQYF
NA,TRBV4-1,16,CASSQVGVAGTNEQFF
NA,TRBV6-5,14,CASSYSEGGTEAFF
NA,TRBV6-5,15,CASSLTGSSYNEQFF
NA,TRBV27,15,CASRLGSGGGYGYTF
NA,TRBV6-5,14,CASSLTGEDTEAFF
once,TRBV7-6,12,CASSRLDDTQYF
NA,TRBV10-1,15,CASSSGTSGLDEQFF
NA,TRBV9,16,CASSVEGLLDSYEQYF
NA,TRBV28,16,CASSWALRATNEKLFF
NA,TRBV6-5,13,CASSADYYNEQFF
NA,TRBV9,16,CASSVEGGGGTDTQYF
once,TRBV7-6,15,CASSPGLAGSYEQYF
NA,TRBV9,15,CASSVEGQGNEKLFF
hyperexpanded,TRBV5-1,12,CASKGVNTEAFF
once,TRBV9,17,CASIVIGLASNTGELFF
NA,TRBV6-1,15,CASSEPGRRSYEQYF
NA,TRBV21-1,12,CASSKNRTEAFF
NA,TRBV5-1,16,CASSLAGGSSYNEQFF
NA,TRBV4-2,15,CASSQDWGLNTEAFF
NA,TRBV2,13,CAAPEDRGGGYTF
few,TRBV27,14,CASSFMGSGNIQYF
NA,TRBV29-1,12,CSVGGDTGELFF